This T cell receptor beta chain was observed in a study of T cell responses to AZD1222 COVID-19 vaccine. Broader study findings: Spike-wide vaccine-associated CD4 TCRs dominated at 160-218 and 743-854. Baseline antibody screening turned up just six or seven seropositive AZD1222 recipients. Breadth and depth of Spike-specific TCRs rose after two AZD1222 doses.

Method: immunoSEQ multiplex PCR; TCRdb's copy keeps in-frame clones and lacks some. This sample carries over 85,000 clones, about nine tenths of them seen once, and the ten largest clones take 2% to 2.5%. Pooled in the analysis were second doses at about 4 or about 12 weeks. Of note for this clone: Its antigen is undetermined.

Looked up from germline, CDR1 is SGHNT and CDR2 is YYREEE (reference sequence). V gave up 3 bases and J gave up 7 bases, with 22 bases separating them. This CDR3 contains 16 residues. The source of this sequence is an adult who received the AZD1222 COVID-19 vaccine. The sequencing here drew on peripheral blood, taken 28 days after the second AZD1222 dose. This chain uses TRBV5-4 with TRBJ1-2; tentative D call: TRBD1 (6 bases). CDR3: CASSSQQGRDYRGYTF. The CDR3 DNA sequence: TGTGCCAGCAGCTCGCAACAGGGCAGGGACTATCGTGGCTACACCTTC. Looking up the rest from reference TRBV5-4 and TRBJ1-2 gives the full variable domain: ETGVTQSPTHLIKTRGQQVTLRCSSQSGHNTVSWYQQALGQGPQFIFQYYREEENGRGNFPPRFSGLQFPNYSSELNVNALELDDSALYLCASSSQQGRDYRGYTFGSGTRLTVV.